Shown below are 16 T cell receptor beta chains from a single sample sequenced in a study of early T cells in non-severe SARS-CoV-2 infection. From the 5' RACE reads, TCRdb called clonotypes with MiXCR, one entry per CDR3 protein. The table records under 90,000 distinct CDR3 sequences, roughly 13% of them present only once. The source material was whole blood. These TCRs come from an adult who was a healthcare worker with PCR-confirmed SARS-CoV-2 infection or an uninfected control (not recorded which).

A few counts support this clonotype. V gene TRBV3-1 combines with J gene TRBJ1-2, with TRBD1 matching 11 bases. Germline V gene sequence: CDR1 LGHDT, CDR2 YNNKEL (reference sequence). J lost 1 base, V lost 0 bases, and 10 bases had no gene match. The CDR3 covers 19 residues. The CDR3 region is CASSQDRRTGGLSNYGYTF. The CDR3 DNA reads as TGTGCCAGCAGCCAAGATCGTAGGACAGGGGGCCTTAGTAACTATGGCTACACCTTC.

This chain joins TRBV18 and TRBJ1-2; D not certain. The CDR3 extends over 13 amino acids. Germline CDR1 is KGHSH and CDR2 is LQKENI. Trimming left V 8 bases short and J 0 bases short, with 10 bases between. The CDR3 DNA follows: TGTGCCAGCGAGCAAGCACCTAACTATGGCTACACCTTC. It translates to CASEQAPNYGYTF.

There are a few counts of this clonotype. V gene TRBV30 combines with J gene TRBJ2-7, with D possibly matching TRBD1 (7 bases). Trimming stripped 0 bases from V and 2 bases from J, with 14 bases between. In germline, CDR1 is GTSNPN, CDR2 SVGIG (reference sequence). This CDR3 has 15 residues. The CDR3 loop reads CAWSVLAGGPYEQYF. The CDR3, as DNA: TGTGCCTGGAGTGTTCTGGCAGGGGGGCCCTACGAGCAGTACTTC.

In regard to this clonotype: A much more abundant neighbour one base away suggests this may be a read error. This chain joins TRBV29-1 and TRBJ2-5, with TRBD2 matching over 7 bases. This CDR3 region has 17 residues. The V and J ends lost 3 bases and 0 bases, in that order; junction bases with no gene match: 13. CDR1 is SQVTM, CDR2 ANQGSEA, per germline. The CDR3 DNA is TGCAGCGTTGATCGGCACTGGCGGGAGAAGTACCAAGAGACCCAGTACTTC. Protein: CSVDRHWREKYQETQYF.

This clonotype was detected many times. The chain links TRBV11-2 to TRBJ2-1, with TRBD2 matching 7 bases. The V gene's germline CDR1 is SGHAT and CDR2 FQNNGV. The CDR3 totals 17 residues. V was clipped by 5 bases and J by 7 bases; unmatched bases: 17. The CDR3 DNA sequence: TGTGCCAGCAGCCCCCTGGCTAGCGGACGGTCGGGGAATGAGCAGTTCTTC. Translated, it gives CASSPLASGRSGNEQFF.

The chain uses TRBV4-1 and TRBJ1-1; perhaps TRBD1 as D (5 bases). CDR1 is MGHRA and CDR2 is YSYEKL in the germline V gene. Trimming shortened V by 0 bases and J by 4 bases, and 9 bases separated the two germline ends. The CDR3 consists of 14 residues. CDR3: CASSQDWGSTEAFF. The CDR3 DNA follows: TGCGCCAGCAGCCAAGATTGGGGCAGCACTGAAGCTTTCTTT.

The chain uses TRBV12-3 or TRBV12-4 and TRBJ1-2, with 10 nucleotides matching TRBD1. CDR3 size: 16 residues. J gave up 3 bases and V 0 bases, and 4 bases lay outside the gene matches. CDR3 sequence (DNA): TGTGCCAGCAGTTTAGCGGGGACAGGGGCTCACTATGGCTACACCTTC. This sequence encodes CASSLAGTGAHYGYTF.

The rearrangement joins TRBV9 to TRBJ1-4; TRBD1 aligns across 11 bases. Germline values: CDR1 SGDLS, CDR2 YYNGEE. V lost 4 bases, J lost 5 bases, and 4 bases stayed unmatched. This CDR3 spans 15 amino acids. The CDR3 loop is CASSLRDRGNEKLFF. In DNA, the CDR3 is TGTGCCAGCAGCTTACGGGACAGGGGGAATGAAAAACTGTTTTTT.

About this clonotype: The junction shows a germline mismatch at one end, possibly a read error. The chain carries TRBV20-1 and TRBJ1-5; D call uncertain. Germline assignment: CDR1 DFQATT and CDR2 SNEGSKA (reference sequence). This CDR3 region has 14 residues. The CDR3 region has the DNA TGCAGTGCTAGACCGGCAGTAAGCAATCAGCCCCAGCTTTTT. Encoded protein: CSARPAVSNQPQLF.

The chain employs TRBV27 and TRBJ2-3; weak D call: TRBD1 (6 bases). Germline lookup yields CDR1 MNHEY and CDR2 SMNVEV (reference sequence). This CDR3 has 14 residues. Deletions cut 6 bases from V and 1 base from J, with 11 bases between. CDR3: CASSLNRGTDTQYF. The CDR3 coding sequence is TGTGCCAGCAGCCTTAACAGGGGCACAGATACGCAGTATTTT.

The chain recombines TRBV7-8 with TRBJ2-5; 14 bases fit TRBD2. CDR3 length: 16 amino acids. Germline-derived CDR1 and CDR2 are SGHVS and FQNEAQ. V shed 3 bases and J 3 bases; nucleotides not matched to a gene: 3. CDR3 nucleotides: TGTGCCAGCAGCTTCAAGGGACTAGCGGGGGAAGAGACCCAGTACTTC. Residues: CASSFKGLAGEETQYF.

The chain uses TRBV5-1 and TRBJ2-2; D is uncertain. Germline V lookup: CDR1 SGHRS, CDR2 YFSETQ. The V end was cut by 4 bases, the J end by 6 bases, with 13 bases between. This CDR3 is 14 amino acids long. DNA for the CDR3: TGCGCCAGCAGCCCTGTAAATGACGCCGGGGAGCTGTTTTTT. Protein: CASSPVNDAGELFF.

In its sample, this clonotype was seen a few times. The CDR3 DNA reads as TGCAGTGCTAGTCCCGGGGGCAGAGGTGAAAAACTGTTTTTT. It is translated as CSASPGGRGEKLFF. The rearrangement uses TRBV20-1 and TRBJ1-4; the D gene is possibly TRBD1 (6 bases). The length of the CDR3 is 14 residues. Per the germline V gene, CDR1 is DFQATT and CDR2 is SNEGSKA (reference sequence). With 3 bases removed from V and 7 bases from J, the gap between germline ends came to 15 bases.

This clonotype was seen only a few times. The chain uses TRBV6-6 and TRBJ1-1; D is unclear. V was shortened by 8 bases and J by 1 base, with 14 bases between the two germline ends. The germline gives CDR1 MNHNY, CDR2 SVGAGI (reference sequence). CDR3 size: 14 residues. This chain's CDR3 is CASPGDTGNTEAFF. The CDR3 coding sequence is TGTGCCAGCCCCGGCGACACGGGGAACACTGAAGCTTTCTTT.

The CDR3, as DNA: TGTGCCAGCAGCTTTCTAGCGGGAACAGATACGCAGTATTTT. As protein: CASSFLAGTDTQYF. The chain recombines TRBV5-6 with TRBJ2-3, with 9 bases that match TRBD2. The V gene end was trimmed by 2 bases and the J gene end by 3 bases; junction bases not matched to a gene: 1. In germline, CDR1 is SGHDT, CDR2 YYEEEE. The CDR3 totals 14 residues.

Ten or more counts support this clonotype. The V gene is TRBV4-1, the J gene TRBJ1-3; 8 bases match TRBD1. This CDR3 region has 15 residues. V shed 5 bases and J 2 bases; nucleotides not matched to a gene: 5. Germline V lookup: CDR1 MGHRA, CDR2 YSYEKL. Here the CDR3 DNA reads TGCGCCAGCAGCTTCGACAGGGGAGCTGGAAACACCATATATTTT. Protein sequence: CASSFDRGAGNTIYF.